Listed here are 14 T cell receptor beta chains from one sample, sequenced in a study of cytomegalovirus exposure and HLA in healthy donors. Sequencing was performed with immunoSEQ multiplex PCR; in TCRdb, only in-frame clones are kept and a portion is missing. The sample includes more than 90,000 clones, 80% to 90% of them seen just once. The sequencing input was PBMCs. The receptors originated from a man aged 18 to 29 in good health and CMV-seropositive.

The gene calls are TRBV5-1 and TRBJ2-7; possible D gene TRBD2, 6 bases. This CDR3 contains 15 residues. The V gene's germline CDR1 is SGHRS and CDR2 YFSETQ. With 6 bases removed from V and 5 bases from J, the gap between germline ends came to 21 bases. The CDR3 protein is CASNQGGGDYNEQYF. The CDR3 DNA reads as TGCGCCAGCAATCAAGGAGGAGGGGATTACAACGAGCAGTACTTC.

V usage is TRBV15 and J usage is TRBJ2-1; a weak D match, TRBD2 (5 bases). Germline CDR1 reads LNHNV; CDR2 reads YYDKDF (reference sequence). The CDR3 loop spans 15 amino acids. V was trimmed by 1 base and J by 2 bases, leaving 9 bases between them. CDR3 protein: CATSRAASTYNEQFF. The CDR3 nucleotides read TGTGCCACCAGCAGAGCGGCTAGCACCTACAATGAGCAGTTCTTC.

This chain uses TRBV2 with TRBJ1-3; D unresolved. This CDR3 has 14 residues. V shed 2 bases and J shed 6 bases, with 11 bases lying between them. Germline V gene lookup returns CDR1 SNHLY and CDR2 FYNNEI. CDR3 bases: TGTGCCAGCAGTGAAACGGGAGTATTAAACACCATATATTTT. This sequence encodes CASSETGVLNTIYF.

This clone was found once. The germline gene is not matched at one end of the junction; a read error may be the cause. J is TRBJ2-3 and V is TRBV5-1; no reliable D call. CDR1 SGHRS and CDR2 YFSETQ come from the germline V gene. The CDR3 extends over 14 amino acids. This CDR3 reads CASRFGALIDTQYF. CDR3 sequence (DNA): TGCGCCAGCCGCTTCGGAGCCCTTATAGATACGCAGTATTTT.

V gene TRBV27 combines with J gene TRBJ1-1; 11 bases map to TRBD1. The germline gives CDR1 MNHEY, CDR2 SMNVEV (reference sequence). V lost 5 bases, J lost 4 bases, and 3 bases stayed unmatched. This CDR3 is built from 14 residues. The CDR3 coding sequence is TGTGCCAGCAGTATTGGACAGGGGGCCACTGAAGCTTTCTTT. It yields the protein CASSIGQGATEAFF.

V is TRBV4-1 and J is TRBJ2-5; 7 bases fit TRBD2. The CDR3 runs 14 residues. The germline gives CDR1 MGHRA, CDR2 YSYEKL. V shed 2 bases and J 2 bases; nucleotides not matched to a gene: 2. The CDR3 spells CASSQRDYQETQYF. The CDR3 DNA reads TGCGCCAGCAGCCAACGGGACTATCAAGAGACCCAGTACTTC.

The rearrangement joins TRBV15 to TRBJ1-2; 9 positions match TRBD1. The CDR3 loop spans 13 amino acids. From germline, CDR1 is LNHNV and CDR2 YYDKDF (reference sequence). V was clipped by 9 bases and J by 7 bases; unmatched bases: 9. This chain's CDR3 is CATGGQGISGYTF. Here the CDR3 DNA reads TGTGCCACGGGGGGACAGGGTATCAGTGGCTACACCTTC.

The chain couples TRBV5-5 to TRBJ2-7; 8 bases fit TRBD1. Unmatched junction bases numbered 4, after V lost 1 base and J lost 4 bases. The germline V gene has CDR1 SGHKS and CDR2 YYEKEE (reference sequence). This CDR3 region has 14 residues. The CDR3 here is CASSLTGGGYEQYF. CDR3 DNA sequence: TGTGCCAGCAGCTTGACAGGGGGTGGATACGAGCAGTACTTC.

This rearrangement joins TRBV11-2 to TRBJ2-3; a possible D gene is TRBD2 (6 bases). This CDR3 contains 16 residues. CDR1 and CDR2 (germline): SGHAT, FQNNGV. Trimming shortened V by 0 bases and J by 0 bases, and 10 bases separated the two germline ends. The CDR3 DNA sequence: TGTGCCAGCAGCTTAGAACCGGGGGTCAGCACAGATACGCAGTATTTT. It encodes CASSLEPGVSTDTQYF.

The genes are TRBV11-2 and TRBJ2-7; 10 bases map to TRBD1. The CDR3 loop spans 14 amino acids. V lost 4 bases and J lost 2; bases outside the gene matches: 2. The germline V gene has CDR1 SGHAT and CDR2 FQNNGV. This chain's CDR3 is CASSSGQGAYEQYF. The CDR3 DNA is TGTGCCAGCAGCTCTGGACAGGGGGCCTACGAGCAGTACTTC.

This chain links TRBV5-1 with TRBJ2-1, with 10 bases lining up with TRBD1. Germline CDR1 is SGHRS and CDR2 is YFSETQ. This CDR3 region has 14 residues. V lost 7 bases, J lost 2 bases, and 3 bases stayed unmatched. CDR3 sequence reads: CASQTGGPYNEQFF. The CDR3 DNA follows: TGCGCCAGCCAGACAGGGGGCCCCTACAATGAGCAGTTCTTC.

The chain couples TRBV30 to TRBJ1-1; D not certain. Deletions cut 2 bases from V and 10 bases from J, with 11 bases between. The CDR3 consists of 11 residues. CDR1 is GTSNPN and CDR2 is SVGIG in the germline V gene (reference sequence). The chain's CDR3 is CAWSQSQVAFF. The CDR3, as DNA: TGTGCCTGGAGTCAGTCCCAGGTAGCTTTCTTT. The variable domain in full, with the rest retrieved from reference TRBV30 and TRBJ1-1, is SQTIHQWPATLVQPVGSPLSLECTVEGTSNPNLYWYRQAAGRGLQLLFYSVGIGQISSEVPQNLSASRPQDRQFILSSKKLLLSDSGFYLCAWSQSQVAFFGQGTRLTVV.

The chain links TRBV4-3 to TRBJ2-1; 14 bases line up with TRBD2. The germline V gene has CDR1 LGHNA and CDR2 YSLEER. The CDR3 has 16 amino acids. V gave up 4 bases and J gave up 7 bases; unmatched junction bases: 6. CDR3 sequence reads: CASSRTSGGPYNEQFF. In DNA, the CDR3 is TGCGCCAGCAGCCGGACTAGCGGGGGGCCATATAATGAGCAGTTCTTC.

The genes are TRBV6-7 and TRBJ2-2, with D tentatively TRBD1 (5 bases). TRBV6-7 is treated as an ORF (open reading frame) with a function not yet certain. The CDR3 has 17 residues. Deletions cut 0 bases from V and 1 base from J, with 12 bases between. CDR3 residues: CASSYSISRGNTGELFF. The CDR3 DNA reads TGTGCCAGCAGTTACTCGATATCTAGGGGGAACACCGGGGAGCTGTTTTTT.